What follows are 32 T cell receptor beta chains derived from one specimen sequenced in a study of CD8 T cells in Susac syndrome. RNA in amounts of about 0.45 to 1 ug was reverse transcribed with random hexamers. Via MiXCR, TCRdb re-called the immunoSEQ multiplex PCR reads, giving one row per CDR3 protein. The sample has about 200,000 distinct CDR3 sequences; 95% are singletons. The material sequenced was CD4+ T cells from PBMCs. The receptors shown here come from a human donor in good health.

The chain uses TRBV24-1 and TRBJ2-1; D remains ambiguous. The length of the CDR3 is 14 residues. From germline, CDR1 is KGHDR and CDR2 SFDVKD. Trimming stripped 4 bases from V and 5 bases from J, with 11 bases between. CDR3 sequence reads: CATSDSRANNEQFF. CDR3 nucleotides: TGTGCCACCAGTGACTCCCGGGCGAACAATGAGCAGTTCTTC.

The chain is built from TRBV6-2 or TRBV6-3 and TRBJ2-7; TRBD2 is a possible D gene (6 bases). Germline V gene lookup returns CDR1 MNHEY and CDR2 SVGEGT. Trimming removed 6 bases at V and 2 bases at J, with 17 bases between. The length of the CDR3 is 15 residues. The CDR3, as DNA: TGTGCCAGCAGCCCGACTAGGGAAAACGCCTACGAGCAGTACTTC. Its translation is CASSPTRENAYEQYF.

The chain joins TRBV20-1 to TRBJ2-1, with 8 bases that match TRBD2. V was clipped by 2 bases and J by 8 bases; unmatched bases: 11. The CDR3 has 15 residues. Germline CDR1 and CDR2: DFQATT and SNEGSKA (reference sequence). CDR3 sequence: CSARMGSGSGHEQFF. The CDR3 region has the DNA TGCAGTGCTAGAATGGGCAGCGGGAGCGGGCATGAGCAGTTCTTC.

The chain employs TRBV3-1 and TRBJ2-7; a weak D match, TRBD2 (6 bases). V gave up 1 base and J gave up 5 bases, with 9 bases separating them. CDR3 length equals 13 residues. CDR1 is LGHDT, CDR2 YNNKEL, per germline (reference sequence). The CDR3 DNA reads TGTGCCAGCAGCCAAGGTGGCGGGGACGAGCAGTACGTC. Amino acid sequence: CASSQGGGDEQYV.

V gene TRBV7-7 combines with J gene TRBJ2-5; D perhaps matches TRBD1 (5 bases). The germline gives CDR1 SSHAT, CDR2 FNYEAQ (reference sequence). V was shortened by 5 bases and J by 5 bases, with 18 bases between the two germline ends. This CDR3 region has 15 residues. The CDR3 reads CASSQVSRGVETQYF. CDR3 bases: TGTGCCAGCAGCCAAGTCTCAAGGGGTGTGGAGACCCAGTACTTC.

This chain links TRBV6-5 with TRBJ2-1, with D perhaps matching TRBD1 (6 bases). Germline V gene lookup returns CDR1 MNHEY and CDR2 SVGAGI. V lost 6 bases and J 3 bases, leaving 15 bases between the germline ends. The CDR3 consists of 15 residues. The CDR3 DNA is TGTGCCAGCAGGATGGACAGACCGAACTACAATGAGCAGTTCTTC. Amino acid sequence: CASRMDRPNYNEQFF.

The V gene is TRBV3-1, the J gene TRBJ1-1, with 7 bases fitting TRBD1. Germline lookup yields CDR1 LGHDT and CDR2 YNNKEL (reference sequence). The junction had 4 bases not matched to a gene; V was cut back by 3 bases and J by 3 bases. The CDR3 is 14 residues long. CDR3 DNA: TGTGCCAGCAGCCAGTCGGACAGGCACACTGAAGCTTTCTTT. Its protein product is CASSQSDRHTEAFF.

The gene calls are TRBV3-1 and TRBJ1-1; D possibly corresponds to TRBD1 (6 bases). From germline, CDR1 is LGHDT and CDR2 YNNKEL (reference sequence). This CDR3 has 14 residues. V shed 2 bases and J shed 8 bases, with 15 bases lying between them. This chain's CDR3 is CASSQYGQRQEAFF. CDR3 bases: TGTGCCAGCAGCCAATACGGACAGCGACAAGAAGCTTTCTTT.

DNA of the CDR3: TGTGCCAGCAGGTTACAGGGAGAGACCCAGTACTTC. It encodes CASRLQGETQYF. This sequence joins TRBV2 and TRBJ2-5; tentatively, D is TRBD1 (6 bases). CDR1 is SNHLY and CDR2 is FYNNEI in the germline V gene. The CDR3 contains 12 residues. V dropped 6 bases and J dropped 4 bases, with 9 bases sitting between them. Full variable domain (missing parts from reference TRBV2 and TRBJ2-5): EPEVTQTPSHQVTQMGQEVILRCVPISNHLYFYWYRQILGQKVEFLVSFYNNEISEKSEIFDDQFSVERPDGSNFTLKIRSTKLEDSAMYFCASRLQGETQYFGPGTRLLVL.

For the CDR3, the DNA is TGTGCCAGCAGTTTGGGACAGACCTACGAGCAGTACGTC. This encodes CASSLGQTYEQYV. This chain links TRBV12-3 or TRBV12-4 with TRBJ2-7, with 7 positions matching TRBD1. CDR3 length: 13 amino acids. Trimming took 3 bases from V and 2 from J; bases not matched to a gene: 1.

Here the CDR3 DNA reads TGTGCCAGCAGCCCCGTCGGGGGCAGGACAGATACGCAGTATTTT. Its protein product is CASSPVGGRTDTQYF. V usage is TRBV5-4 and J usage is TRBJ2-3, with D perhaps given as TRBD1 or TRBD2 (6 bases each). Germline lookup yields CDR1 SGHNT and CDR2 YYREEE (reference sequence). Trimming removed 4 bases from V and 3 bases from J, with 15 bases in between. This CDR3 contains 15 residues.

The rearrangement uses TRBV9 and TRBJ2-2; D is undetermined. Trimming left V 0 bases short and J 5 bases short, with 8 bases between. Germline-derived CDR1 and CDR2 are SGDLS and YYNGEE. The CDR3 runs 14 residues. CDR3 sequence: CASSVAKATGELFF. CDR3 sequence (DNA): TGTGCCAGCAGCGTAGCCAAGGCGACCGGGGAGCTGTTTTTT. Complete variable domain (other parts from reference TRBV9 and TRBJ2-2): DSGVTQTPKHLITATGQRVTLRCSPRSGDLSVYWYQQSLDQGLQFLIQYYNGEERAKGNILERFSAQQFPDLHSELNLSSLELGDSALYFCASSVAKATGELFFGEGSRLTVL.

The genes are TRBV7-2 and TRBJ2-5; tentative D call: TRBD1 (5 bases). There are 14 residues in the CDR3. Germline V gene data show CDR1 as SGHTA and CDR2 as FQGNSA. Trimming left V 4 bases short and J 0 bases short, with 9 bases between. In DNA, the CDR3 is TGTGCCAGCAGCTCGTCCAGGGACCAAGAGACCCAGTACTTC. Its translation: CASSSSRDQETQYF.

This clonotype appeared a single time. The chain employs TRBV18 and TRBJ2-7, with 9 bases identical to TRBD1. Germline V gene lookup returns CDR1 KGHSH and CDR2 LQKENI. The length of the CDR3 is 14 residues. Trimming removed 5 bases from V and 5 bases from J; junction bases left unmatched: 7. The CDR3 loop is CASSIGTGRHEQYF. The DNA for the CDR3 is TGTGCCAGCTCAATCGGGACAGGGCGGCACGAGCAGTACTTC.

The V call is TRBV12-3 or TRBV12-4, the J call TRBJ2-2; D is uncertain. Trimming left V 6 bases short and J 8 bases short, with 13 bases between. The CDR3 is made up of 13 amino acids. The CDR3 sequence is CASSLRMEGELFF. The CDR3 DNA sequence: TGTGCCAGCAGCCTTAGGATGGAGGGGGAGCTGTTTTTT.

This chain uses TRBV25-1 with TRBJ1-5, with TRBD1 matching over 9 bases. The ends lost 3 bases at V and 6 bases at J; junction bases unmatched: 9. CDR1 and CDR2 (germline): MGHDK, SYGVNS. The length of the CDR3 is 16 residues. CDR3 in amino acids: CASSDSSGTGSQPQHF. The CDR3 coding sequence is TGTGCCAGCAGTGATTCCTCCGGGACAGGGAGTCAGCCCCAGCATTTT.

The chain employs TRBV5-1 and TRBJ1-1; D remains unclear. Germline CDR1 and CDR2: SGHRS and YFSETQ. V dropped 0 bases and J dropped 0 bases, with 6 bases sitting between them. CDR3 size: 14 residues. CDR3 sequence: CASSLARMNTEAFF. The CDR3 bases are TGCGCCAGCAGCTTGGCCCGTATGAACACTGAAGCTTTCTTT.

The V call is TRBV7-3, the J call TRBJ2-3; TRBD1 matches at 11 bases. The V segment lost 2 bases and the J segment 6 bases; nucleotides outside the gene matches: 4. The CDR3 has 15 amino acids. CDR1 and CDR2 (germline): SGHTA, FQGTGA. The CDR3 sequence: CASSLLGQGVDTQYF. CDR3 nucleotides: TGTGCCAGCAGCTTATTGGGACAGGGGGTGGATACGCAGTATTTT.

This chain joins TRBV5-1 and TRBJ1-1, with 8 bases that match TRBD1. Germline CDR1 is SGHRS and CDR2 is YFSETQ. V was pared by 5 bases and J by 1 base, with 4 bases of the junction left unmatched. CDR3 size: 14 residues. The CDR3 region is CASSPGTGNTEAFF. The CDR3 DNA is TGCGCCAGCAGTCCCGGGACAGGGAACACTGAAGCTTTCTTT.

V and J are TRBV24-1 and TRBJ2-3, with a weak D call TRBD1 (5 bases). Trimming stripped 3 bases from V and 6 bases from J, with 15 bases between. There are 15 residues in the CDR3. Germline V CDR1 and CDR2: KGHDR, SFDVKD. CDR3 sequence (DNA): TGTGCCACCAGTGATAACAGGATCAGCCGGGATACGCAGTATTTT. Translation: CATSDNRISRDTQYF.

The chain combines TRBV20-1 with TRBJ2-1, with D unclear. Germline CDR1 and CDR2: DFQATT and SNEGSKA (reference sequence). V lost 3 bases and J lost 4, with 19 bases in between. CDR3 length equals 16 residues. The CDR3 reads CSASDPGLGNYNEQFF. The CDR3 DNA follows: TGCAGTGCTAGCGATCCTGGGCTGGGAAATTACAATGAGCAGTTCTTC.

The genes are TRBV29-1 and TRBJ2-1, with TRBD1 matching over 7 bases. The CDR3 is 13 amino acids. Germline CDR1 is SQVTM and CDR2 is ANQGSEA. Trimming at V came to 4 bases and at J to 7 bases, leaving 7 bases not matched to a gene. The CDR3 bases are TGCAGCGTTGCTAAAGGGGGCTGGAATGAGCAGTTCTTC. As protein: CSVAKGGWNEQFF.

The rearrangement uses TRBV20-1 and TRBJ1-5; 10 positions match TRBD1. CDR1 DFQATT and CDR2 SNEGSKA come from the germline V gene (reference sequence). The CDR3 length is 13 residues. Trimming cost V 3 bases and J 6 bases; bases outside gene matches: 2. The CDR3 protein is CSASWTGGQPQHF. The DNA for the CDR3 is TGCAGTGCTAGTTGGACAGGGGGTCAGCCCCAGCATTTT.

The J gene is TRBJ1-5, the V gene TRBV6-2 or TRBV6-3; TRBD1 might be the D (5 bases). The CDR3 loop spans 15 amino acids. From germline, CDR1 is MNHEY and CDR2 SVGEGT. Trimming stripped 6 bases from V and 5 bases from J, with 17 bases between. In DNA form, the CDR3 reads TGTGCCAGCAGGAACGGGGCGGTCATGGATCAGCCCCAGCATTTT. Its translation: CASRNGAVMDQPQHF.

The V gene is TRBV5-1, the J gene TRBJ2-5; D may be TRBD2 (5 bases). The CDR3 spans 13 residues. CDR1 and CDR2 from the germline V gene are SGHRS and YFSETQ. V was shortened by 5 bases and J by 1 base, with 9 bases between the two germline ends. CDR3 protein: CASRERVQETQYF. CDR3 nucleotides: TGCGCCAGCAGAGAGAGGGTCCAAGAGACCCAGTACTTC.

The CDR3: CSVAPGTRGGEQYF. CDR3 in DNA: TGCAGCGTTGCCCCGGGGACTCGGGGAGGAGAGCAGTACTTC. J is TRBJ2-7 and V is TRBV29-1, with D possibly TRBD2 on 6 matching bases. From germline, CDR1 is SQVTM and CDR2 ANQGSEA. This CDR3 spans 14 amino acids. V lost 4 bases and J lost 7, with 20 bases in between.

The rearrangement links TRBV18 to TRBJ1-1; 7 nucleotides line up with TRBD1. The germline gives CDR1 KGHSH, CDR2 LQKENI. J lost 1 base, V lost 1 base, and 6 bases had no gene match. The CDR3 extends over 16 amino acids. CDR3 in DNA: TGTGCCAGCTCACCACAACCCGGGACAGCGAACACTGAAGCTTTCTTT. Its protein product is CASSPQPGTANTEAFF.

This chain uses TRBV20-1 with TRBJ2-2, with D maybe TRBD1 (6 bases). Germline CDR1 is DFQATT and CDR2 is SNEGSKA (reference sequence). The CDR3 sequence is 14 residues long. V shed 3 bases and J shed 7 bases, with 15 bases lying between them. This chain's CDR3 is CSASPGKGVGELFF. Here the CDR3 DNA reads TGCAGTGCTAGTCCCGGGAAGGGGGTCGGGGAGCTGTTTTTT.

The CDR3 nucleotides are TGTGCCAGCAGGACAAATGCCGCTTCTGGGGCCAACGTCCTGACTTTC. Translation gives CASRTNAASGANVLTF. V and J are TRBV6-1 and TRBJ2-6; no firm D call. The CDR3 runs to 16 residues. Trimming cost V 6 bases and J 1 base, with 13 bases left between them. The germline gives CDR1 MNHNS, CDR2 SASEGT.

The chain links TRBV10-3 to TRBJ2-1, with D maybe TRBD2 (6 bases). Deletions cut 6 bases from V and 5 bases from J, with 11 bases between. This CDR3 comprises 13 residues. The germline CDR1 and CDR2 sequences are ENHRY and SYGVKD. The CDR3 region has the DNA TGTGCCATCAGACTAGCCCTGAACAATGAGCAGTTCTTC. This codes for CAIRLALNNEQFF.

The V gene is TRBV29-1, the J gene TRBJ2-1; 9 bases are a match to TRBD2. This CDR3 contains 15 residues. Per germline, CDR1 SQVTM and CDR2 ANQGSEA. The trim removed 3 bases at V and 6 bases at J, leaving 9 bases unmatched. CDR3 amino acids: CSVDRGLASLNEQFF. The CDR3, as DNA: TGCAGCGTTGATCGAGGACTAGCGTCCCTCAATGAGCAGTTCTTC.

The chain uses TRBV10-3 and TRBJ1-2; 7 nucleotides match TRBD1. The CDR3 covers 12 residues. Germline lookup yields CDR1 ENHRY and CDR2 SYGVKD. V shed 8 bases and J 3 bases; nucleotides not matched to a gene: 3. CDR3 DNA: TGTGCCATCGGGGGGACAGACTATGGCTACACCTTC. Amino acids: CAIGGTDYGYTF.